These 5 T cell receptor beta chains were all obtained from the same sample, sequenced in a study of blood T cell repertoires in COVID-19. The table came from immunoSEQ multiplex PCR; TCRdb's copy has only in-frame clones and leaves some out. The sample yields roughly 200,000 clones, approximately 84% seen once. Sequenced: peripheral blood. The receptors derive from a woman over 75 with acute or convalescent COVID-19.

The rearrangement uses TRBV6-1 and TRBJ1-6; a possible D gene is TRBD1 (6 bases). The germline gives CDR1 MNHNS, CDR2 SASEGT. The CDR3 sequence is 15 residues long. Between the trimmed V and J ends, which lost 3 bases and 5 bases, there was a span of 11 bases. The DNA of the CDR3 is TGTGCCAGCAGTGACCCGGACAGCAATAATTCACCCCTCCACTTT. This sequence encodes CASSDPDSNNSPLHF.

This rearrangement joins TRBV9 to TRBJ1-3; no firm D call. CDR3 length: 13 residues. Germline V lookup: CDR1 SGDLS, CDR2 YYNGEE. The V and J ends lost 1 base and 8 bases respectively, with 10 bases between them. CDR3 DNA: TGTGCCAGCAGCGTACGTCTTACGGACACCATATATTTT. Translation gives CASSVRLTDTIYF.

V is TRBV4-3 and J is TRBJ2-3; 16 bases fit TRBD2. After removal of 0 bases from V and 2 bases from J, the junction contained 2 bases not matched to a gene. The CDR3 is 18 amino acids. Germline values: CDR1 LGHNA, CDR2 YSLEER. For the CDR3, the DNA is TGCGCCAGCAGCCAAGACGGGACTAGCGGGAGGGCCACAGATACGCAGTATTTT. Amino acids: CASSQDGTSGRATDTQYF.

The chain has TRBV7-2 and TRBJ2-7; 10 bases line up with TRBD2. CDR3 length: 16 residues. The germline V gene encodes CDR1 SGHTA and CDR2 FQGNSA. V lost 6 bases and J lost 6; bases outside the gene matches: 14. The CDR3 region is CASSQRASGSRSEQYF. CDR3 nucleotides: TGTGCCAGCAGTCAGAGGGCTAGCGGGAGTAGATCCGAGCAGTACTTC.

This clone was recorded once. The chain combines TRBV19 with TRBJ2-3; TRBD1 aligns across 8 bases. In germline, CDR1 is LNHDA, CDR2 SQIVND (reference sequence). This CDR3 comprises 14 residues. Trimming cost V 3 bases and J 2 bases; bases outside gene matches: 1. The CDR3: CASSMTGATDTQYF. The CDR3, as DNA: TGTGCCAGTAGTATGACAGGGGCCACAGATACGCAGTATTTT.